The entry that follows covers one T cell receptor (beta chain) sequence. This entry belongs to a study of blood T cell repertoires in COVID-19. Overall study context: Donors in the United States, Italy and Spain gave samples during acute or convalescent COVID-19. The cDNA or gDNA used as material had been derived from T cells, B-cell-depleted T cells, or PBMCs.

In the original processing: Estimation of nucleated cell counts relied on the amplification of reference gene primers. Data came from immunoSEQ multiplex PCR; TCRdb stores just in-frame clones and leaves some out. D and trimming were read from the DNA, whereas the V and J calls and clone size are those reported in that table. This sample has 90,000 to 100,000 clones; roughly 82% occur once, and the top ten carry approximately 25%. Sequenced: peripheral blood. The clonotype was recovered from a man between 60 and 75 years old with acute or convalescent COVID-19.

The CDR3 reads CASSEGDWQGSGANVLTF. The CDR3 bases are TGTGCCAGCAGTGAAGGGGATTGGCAGGGTTCTGGGGCCAACGTCCTGACTTTC. The chain employs TRBV6-1 and TRBJ2-6; TRBD1 is a possible D gene (5 bases). Germline V CDR1 and CDR2: MNHNS, SASEGT. The length of the CDR3 is 18 residues. Trimming took off 1 base at V and 1 base at J, with 14 bases between the two ends.